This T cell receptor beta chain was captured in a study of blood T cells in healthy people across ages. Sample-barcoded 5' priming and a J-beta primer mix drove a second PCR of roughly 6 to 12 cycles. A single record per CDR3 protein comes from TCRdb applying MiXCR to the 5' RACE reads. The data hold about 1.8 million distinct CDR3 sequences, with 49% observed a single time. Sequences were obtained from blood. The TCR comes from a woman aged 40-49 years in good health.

The CDR3: CASSTSFNYEQYF. DNA for the CDR3: TGTGCCAGCAGTACCTCATTTAACTACGAGCAGTACTTC. The chain couples TRBV6-1 to TRBJ2-7; D is uncertain. CDR3 length: 13 amino acids. Germline CDR1 reads MNHNS; CDR2 reads SASEGT. The V end lost 5 bases, the J end lost 3 bases, and 11 bases lay between the germline ends.